This TCR beta chain emerged from a study of T cell responses to AZD1222 COVID-19 vaccine. Whole-study findings and limits: Within unmutated variant regions lay the reported targets of nearly half of spike-specific TCRs.

Method: immunoSEQ multiplex PCR; TCRdb's copy keeps in-frame clones and lacks some. The table records about 56,000 clones, 70% to 90% of them present only once. The junction had 15 bases not matched to a gene; V was cut back by 5 bases and J by 5 bases. Germline V gives CDR1 SGHVS, CDR2 FQNEAQ. The CDR3 has 16 residues. As to this clone: The antigen is unknown.

This clonotype was obtained from an adult who received the AZD1222 COVID-19 vaccine. This rearrangement joins TRBV7-8 to TRBJ2-7, with 7 bases fitting TRBD2. Source: peripheral blood, taken 28 days after the second AZD1222 dose. The CDR3 DNA is TGTGCCAGCAGCCACGCTGGGGGGGGGTTTGAGGACGAGCAGTACTTC. Translated, it gives CASSHAGGGFEDEQYF.